This record covers a single TCR beta chain. The data stem from a study of blood T cell repertoires in COVID-19. About the study: The samples span acute and convalescent COVID-19 from the United States, Italy and Spain. PBMCs, B-cell-depleted T cells, or T cells provided the cDNA or gDNA that made up the material.

The authors' processing: Amplification from reference gene primers served as the basis for estimated nucleated cell counts. TCRdb's copy holds only in-frame clones and misses some; the assay was immunoSEQ multiplex PCR. From that table come the V and J calls and clone size; the DNA was used to work out D and trimming. Of about 180,000 clones in the sample, 86% were seen once. Germline V gene data show CDR1 as KGHDR and CDR2 as SFDVKD. V lost 2 bases to trimming and J lost 8 bases, with 11 bases between them. This CDR3 has 13 residues. This sequence originates from a man between 65 and 85 years old with active or convalescent COVID-19. The specimen sequenced was peripheral blood. The gene calls are TRBV24-1 and TRBJ1-2, with a tentative D call TRBD1 (6 bases). CDR3 DNA: TGTGCCACCAGTGATTCGGACAGTCGCGGCTACACCTTC. Translated, it gives CATSDSDSRGYTF.